This TCR beta chain was identified during a study of Ad26.COV2.S vaccination and SARS-CoV-2 variants. Some clones are missing from TCRdb's copy, which holds only in-frame ones; the method was immunoSEQ multiplex PCR. The sample has hundreds of thousands of clones; more than 80% are singletons. This CDR3 comprises 16 residues. CDR1 is LNHDA, CDR2 SQIVND, per germline (reference sequence). V was shortened by 2 bases and J by 3 bases, with 17 bases between the two germline ends. The treatment here: approximately 18 received Ad26.COV2.S at low or high dose, single or two shots; 5 received placebo; per-sample allocation not given. Day 63 following the first vaccine or placebo injection was when the samples were taken.

The specimen comprised peripheral blood, sampled in a trial of Ad26.COV2.S vaccine versus placebo. The TCR originated in a person aged 18 to 65 who received the Ad26.COV2.S COVID-19 vaccine or a placebo. This chain uses TRBV19 with TRBJ2-7; possible D gene TRBD2, 6 bases. The CDR3 is CASSISRWGDFYEQYF. In nucleotides, the CDR3 is TGTGCCAGTAGTATATCCCGCTGGGGGGACTTCTACGAGCAGTACTTC.